These 20 T cell receptor beta chains came from one sample sequenced in a study of regulatory T cells. Whole-study findings and limits: In CD3G deficiency, regulatory T cells had lower Shannon diversity than autologous conventional CD4+ and control regulatory cells.

Primers: 52 TRBV forward and 13 TRBJ reverse. This table comes from immunoSEQ multiplex PCR, and its TCRdb copy is limited to in-frame clones, with some not included. The sample records about 1,100 clones, approximately 90% being singletons. The antigens of these receptors remain unknown. The sample consisted of CD4+ Tregs sorted from blood. All receptors derive from a person aged 25 to 39 with CD3G deficiency.

The chain recombines TRBV28 with TRBJ1-2; D possibly corresponds to TRBD1 (5 bases). Germline CDR1 and CDR2: MDHEN and SYDVKM. The CDR3 covers 16 residues. V was trimmed by 6 bases and J by 0 bases, leaving 17 bases between them. This CDR3 is CASSPHGQGANYGYTF. The CDR3 bases are TGTGCCAGCAGCCCCCATGGGCAGGGAGCTAACTATGGCTACACCTTC.

CDR3 nucleotides: TGTGCCAGCAGCTTAGCGACAGGGCGTGAGCAGTTCTTC. This encodes CASSLATGREQFF. The rearrangement links TRBV11-2 to TRBJ2-1; 7 bases are shared with TRBD1. V was clipped by 1 base and J by 9 bases; unmatched bases: 3. The V gene's germline CDR1 is SGHAT and CDR2 FQNNGV. CDR3 length: 13 amino acids.

This clone occurred a few times. The rearrangement uses TRBV5-1 and TRBJ1-1; D gene uncertain. The CDR3 is made up of 16 amino acids. Germline V gene lookup returns CDR1 SGHRS and CDR2 YFSETQ. V was cut by 0 bases and J by 5 bases, with 17 bases left in between. CDR3 nucleotides: TGCGCCAGCAGCTTGGGGGTGCACAAGGCGGGAACTGAAGCTTTCTTT. The encoded protein is CASSLGVHKAGTEAFF.

This clone was detected a few times. The gene calls are TRBV18 and TRBJ2-2; 8 positions match TRBD1. J lost 5 bases, V lost 1 base, and 3 bases had no gene match. CDR3 length equals 15 residues. Germline V gives CDR1 KGHSH, CDR2 LQKENI. This CDR3 is CASSPLTGATGELFF. The CDR3 DNA sequence: TGTGCCAGCTCACCACTGACAGGGGCGACCGGGGAGCTGTTTTTT.

The V and J genes are TRBV28 and TRBJ2-7, with a weak D call TRBD2 (6 bases). V was clipped by 6 bases and J by 3 bases, with 15 bases between them. This CDR3 is built from 14 residues. Germline-derived CDR1 and CDR2 are MDHEN and SYDVKM. CDR3 DNA: TGTGCCAGCAGCCTAAGGGACTGGGGCTACGAGCAGTACTTC. Its translation: CASSLRDWGYEQYF.

J is TRBJ2-7 and V is TRBV6-6; D is ambiguous. This CDR3 is 15 amino acids long. CDR1 is MNHNY and CDR2 is SVGAGI in the germline V gene (reference sequence). Trimming stripped 0 bases from V and 4 bases from J, with 13 bases between. The CDR3 sequence: CASSYSINPNYEQYF. Here the CDR3 DNA reads TGTGCCAGCAGTTACTCGATAAACCCTAATTACGAGCAGTACTTC.

This chain uses TRBV6-1 with TRBJ1-2; 7 bases agree with TRBD1. CDR3 length equals 13 residues. Trimming at V came to 6 bases and at J to 6 bases, leaving 7 bases not matched to a gene. Germline assignment: CDR1 MNHNS and CDR2 SASEGT. The CDR3 protein is CASREQGRDGYTF. CDR3 sequence (DNA): TGTGCCAGCAGAGAACAGGGGCGAGATGGCTACACCTTC.

The gene calls are TRBV30 and TRBJ2-3, with TRBD1 matching 10 bases. This CDR3 spans 14 amino acids. Germline V gene lookup returns CDR1 GTSNPN and CDR2 SVGIG (reference sequence). The ends lost 1 base at V and 4 bases at J; junction bases unmatched: 2. The CDR3 loop reads CAWSGTGGADTQYF. The CDR3 DNA follows: TGTGCCTGGAGTGGGACAGGGGGTGCAGATACGCAGTATTTT.

The table lists this clone with a count of one. This sequence joins TRBV7-2 and TRBJ1-2, with D possibly matching TRBD1 (5 bases). The CDR3 consists of 13 residues. The germline V gene has CDR1 SGHTA and CDR2 FQGNSA. V dropped 5 bases and J dropped 4 bases, with 11 bases sitting between them. The DNA of the CDR3 is TGTGCCAGCAGCCCCGGGGGGTCCTATGGCTACACCTTC. This translates into CASSPGGSYGYTF.

This chain joins TRBV27 and TRBJ1-1, with 7 bases identical to TRBD1. Trimming cost V 6 bases and J 1 base; bases outside gene matches: 5. Germline assignment: CDR1 MNHEY and CDR2 SMNVEV (reference sequence). The CDR3 contains 14 residues. The CDR3 loop reads CASRQTGSNTEAFF. CDR3 coding DNA: TGTGCCAGCAGACAGACAGGGTCGAACACTGAAGCTTTCTTT.

The chain joins TRBV28 to TRBJ2-1; no clear D. V dropped 3 bases and J dropped 13 bases, with 13 bases sitting between them. CDR3 length equals 12 residues. Germline V lookup: CDR1 MDHEN, CDR2 SYDVKM. CDR3 DNA: TGTGCCAGCAGTTTGGCCTCTGGGAAACAGTTCTTC. Its protein product is CASSLASGKQFF.

The chain joins TRBV12-2 to TRBJ2-6; no check of the table's D call, TRBD2, against the DNA was made. TRBV12-2 is listed as a pseudogene. The CDR3 totals 18 residues. CDR3 region: CASREAFSTQSRANVLTF. The DNA of the CDR3 is TGTGCAAGTCGCGAGGCCTTCTCCACACAAAGTCGGGCCAACGTCCTGACTTTC.

This chain connects TRBV28 to TRBJ1-5; 10 bases fit TRBD1. The ends lost 2 bases at V and 0 bases at J; junction bases unmatched: 10. CDR1 is MDHEN, CDR2 SYDVKM, per germline. The CDR3 is made up of 19 amino acids. The CDR3 coding sequence is TGTGCCAGCAGTTTAGCTTACGACAGGGGGCTGAATAGCAATCAGCCCCAGCATTTT. Translated, it gives CASSLAYDRGLNSNQPQHF.

This chain uses TRBV11-2 with TRBJ2-5, with a weak D call TRBD2 (5 bases). Matching the DNA end better, TRBJ2-7 makes the J call doubtful. This CDR3 contains 12 residues. From germline, CDR1 is SGHAT and CDR2 FQNNGV. CDR3 loop: CASSPRGSEQYF. CDR3 in DNA: TGTGCCAGCAGCCCCCGGGGAAGCGAGCAGTACTTC.

CDR3 protein: CASGSVGQQYF. The CDR3, as DNA: TGTGCCAGCGGCTCCGTGGGGCAGCAGTACTTC. The J gene is TRBJ2-7, the V gene TRBV6-1; D may be TRBD1 (5 bases). The V and J ends lost 8 bases and 8 bases respectively, with 13 bases between them. This CDR3 is built from 11 residues. The V gene's germline CDR1 is MNHNS and CDR2 SASEGT.

The chain employs TRBV7-8 and TRBJ2-7; D may be TRBD1 (5 bases). This CDR3 is 14 amino acids long. CDR1 and CDR2 from the germline V gene are SGHVS and FQNEAQ. V was trimmed by 0 bases and J by 7 bases, leaving 13 bases between them. The CDR3 region is CASSLAGVFGEQYF. CDR3 DNA: TGTGCCAGCAGCTTAGCAGGGGTCTTTGGGGAGCAGTACTTC.

The V and J genes are TRBV5-1 and TRBJ2-1, with 11 bases matching TRBD2. The CDR3 has 16 amino acids. CDR1 is SGHRS, CDR2 YFSETQ, per germline. After removal of 3 bases from V and 10 bases from J, the junction contained 12 bases not matched to a gene. CDR3 nucleotides: TGCGCCAGCAGCTCTTCTTTAGCGGGAGGGCCGCGAGAGCAGTTCTTC. Amino acids: CASSSSLAGGPREQFF.

V gene TRBV28 combines with J gene TRBJ2-7, with 7 nucleotides matching TRBD1. After removal of 5 bases from V and 6 bases from J, the junction contained 10 bases not matched to a gene. The CDR3 has 14 amino acids. Germline V lookup: CDR1 MDHEN, CDR2 SYDVKM. CDR3 loop: CASSAVGQKSEQYF. The CDR3 nucleotides read TGTGCCAGCAGTGCGGTGGGACAGAAAAGCGAGCAGTACTTC.

This CDR3 reads CAWSRANTGELFF. DNA of the CDR3: TGTGCCTGGAGCAGGGCGAACACCGGGGAGCTGTTTTTT. The chain carries TRBV30 and TRBJ2-2; tentatively, D is TRBD1 (5 bases). Trimming left V 3 bases short and J 0 bases short, with 5 bases between. The CDR3 sequence is 13 residues long. Germline V gene lookup returns CDR1 GTSNPN and CDR2 SVGIG (reference sequence).

The table lists this clone with a count of one. The CDR3 reads CASSSGRARGYTF. The DNA for the CDR3 is TGTGCCAGCAGCTCCGGCAGGGCCCGAGGCTACACCTTC. The J gene is TRBJ1-2, the V gene TRBV28; D possibly corresponds to TRBD1 (5 bases). The CDR3 is made up of 13 amino acids. The V end lost 6 bases, the J end lost 8 bases, and 16 bases lay between the germline ends. In germline, CDR1 is MDHEN, CDR2 SYDVKM.